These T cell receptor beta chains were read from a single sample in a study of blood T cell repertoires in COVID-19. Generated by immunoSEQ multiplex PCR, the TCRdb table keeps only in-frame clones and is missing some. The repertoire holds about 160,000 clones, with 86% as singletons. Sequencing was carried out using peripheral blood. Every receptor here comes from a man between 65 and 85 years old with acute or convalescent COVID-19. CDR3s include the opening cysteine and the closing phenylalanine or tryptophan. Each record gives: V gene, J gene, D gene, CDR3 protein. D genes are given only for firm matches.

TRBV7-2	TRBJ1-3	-	CASSPPPGYNTIYF
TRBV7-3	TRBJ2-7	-	CASSLTAGTEQYF
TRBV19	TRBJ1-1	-	CASSITQGLNTEAFF
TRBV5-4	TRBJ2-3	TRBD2	CASTSLTSGSTDTQYF
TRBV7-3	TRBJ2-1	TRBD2	CASSSQSGLAGGEQFF
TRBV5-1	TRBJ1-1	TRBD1	CASSLEGGPNTEAFF
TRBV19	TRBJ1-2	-	CASSIQDSYGYTF
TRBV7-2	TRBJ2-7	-	CASSLPTYEQYF
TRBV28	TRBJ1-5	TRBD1	CASRVGTGEKNQPQHF
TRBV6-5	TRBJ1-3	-	CASSSGFGNTIYF
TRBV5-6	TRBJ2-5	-	CASSLTVGEETQYF
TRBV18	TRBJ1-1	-	CASSPGELGTEAFF
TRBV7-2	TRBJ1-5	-	CASSLARTRAGNQPQHF
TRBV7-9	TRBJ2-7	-	CASSLAGAYEQYF
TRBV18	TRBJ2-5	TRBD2	CASSPGTSGILETQYF
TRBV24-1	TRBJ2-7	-	CATSDSKGEGSYEQYF
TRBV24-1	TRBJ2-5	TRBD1	CATSVGGSGTGGETQYF
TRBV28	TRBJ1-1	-	CASIEMGQNTEAFF
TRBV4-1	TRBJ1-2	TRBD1	CASSLSAGGRYGYTF
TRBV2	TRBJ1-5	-	CASRTVVGSGALGNQPQHF
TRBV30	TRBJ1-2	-	CAWSVLQRRGYTF
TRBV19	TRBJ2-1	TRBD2	CASSIRTSGGSPPTYNEQFF
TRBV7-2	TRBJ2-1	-	CASSLARGTYNEQFF
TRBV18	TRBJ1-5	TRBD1	CASSPDRGIQPQHF
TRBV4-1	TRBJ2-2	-	CASSQMGTNTGELFF
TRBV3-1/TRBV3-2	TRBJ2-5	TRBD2	CASSQGLAGGGETQYF
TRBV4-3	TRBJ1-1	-	CASSQRTLSQAFF
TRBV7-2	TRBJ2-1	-	CAGADYNEQFF
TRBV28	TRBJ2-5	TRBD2	CASSSPGTSGTLQETQYF
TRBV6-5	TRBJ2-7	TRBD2	CASRVLAGEDEQYF
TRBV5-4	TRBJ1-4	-	CASSSDGWGGLEKLFF
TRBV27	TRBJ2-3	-	CASSFPHTDTQYF
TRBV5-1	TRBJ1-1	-	CASSSQGTPEAFF
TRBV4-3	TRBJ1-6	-	CASSQDTGTVSPLHF
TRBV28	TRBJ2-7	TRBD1	CATLRDRGTYEQYF
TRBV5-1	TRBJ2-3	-	CASSLEFTQNTQYF
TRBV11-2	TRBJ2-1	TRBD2	CASSSETIAGVYNEQFF
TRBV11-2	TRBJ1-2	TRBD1	CASSLDPVTGDYYGYTF
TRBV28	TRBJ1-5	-	CASSLDPKNQPQHF
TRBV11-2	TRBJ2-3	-	CASSNPGFTDTQYF
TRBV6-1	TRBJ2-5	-	CASSEGSQETQYF
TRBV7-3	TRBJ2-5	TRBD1	CASSYYRGETQYF
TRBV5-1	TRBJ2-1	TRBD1	CASSTSGQYNEQFF
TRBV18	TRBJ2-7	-	CASSPPASGYEQYF
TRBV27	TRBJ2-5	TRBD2	CASSPPLAGQETQYF
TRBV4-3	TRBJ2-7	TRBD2	CASSQGLAGLYEQYF
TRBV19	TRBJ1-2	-	CASSARVNYGYTF
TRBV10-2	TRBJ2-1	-	CASSAGRAVDNEQFF
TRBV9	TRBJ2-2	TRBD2	CASSVLSGRAGTGELFF
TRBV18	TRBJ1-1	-	CASSPGGGLRTEAFF
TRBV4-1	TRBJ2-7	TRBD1	CASSQGGQGRHEQYF
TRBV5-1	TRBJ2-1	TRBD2	CASSLELAGAREQFF
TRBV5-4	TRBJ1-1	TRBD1	CASSLGGQNLMNTEAFF
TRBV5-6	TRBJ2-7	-	CASSPGDSYEQYF